Following are 4 T cell receptor beta chains from one sample sequenced in a study of response to subunit inactivated influenza vaccine. TCRdb passed the RT-PCR reads through MiXCR, listing each CDR3 protein once. The sample consists of 500,000 to 600,000 distinct CDR3 sequences, 10% to 15% of them appearing once. The sample in question was PBMCs from blood, obtained about 6 weeks after vaccination. These receptors all stem from a man in his fifties who received an inactivated influenza vaccine.

Here the CDR3 reads CASSFHPGHRKGYTF. The CDR3, as DNA: TGTGCCAGCAGCTTCCACCCGGGGCATAGAAAGGGCTACACCTTC. V gene TRBV11-2 combines with J gene TRBJ1-2; D might be TRBD1 (5 bases). Germline CDR1 is SGHAT and CDR2 is FQNNGV. The CDR3 spans 15 residues. The V gene lost 3 bases and the J gene lost 8 bases, with 19 bases spanning the gap.

The V and J genes are TRBV29-1 and TRBJ2-3; D remains unclear. Per the germline V gene, CDR1 is SQVTM and CDR2 is ANQGSEA. Trimming cost V 5 bases and J 5 bases, with 5 bases left between them. The CDR3 loop spans 10 amino acids. The CDR3 nucleotides read TGCAGCGTTATAGGAGATACGCAGTATTTT. Its protein is CSVIGDTQYF.

This clonotype was picked up a small number of times. The V gene is TRBV12-3 or TRBV12-4, the J gene TRBJ1-5; D uncertain. The CDR3 contains 14 residues. V lost 6 bases to trimming and J lost 2 bases, with 11 bases between them. Written as DNA, the CDR3 is TGTGCCAGCAGGGCCCTCTCGGGCAATCAGCCCCAGCATTTT. As protein: CASRALSGNQPQHF.

The V and J genes are TRBV3-1 and TRBJ2-1; D unclear. The germline V gene has CDR1 LGHDT and CDR2 YNNKEL (reference sequence). This CDR3 contains 15 residues. The V and J ends lost 4 bases and 6 bases respectively, with 16 bases between them. The CDR3 sequence: CASSLGRRILNEQFF. Written as DNA, the CDR3 is TGTGCCAGCAGCCTCGGCAGGCGGATTCTCAATGAGCAGTTCTTC.